This T cell receptor (beta chain) was observed in a study of blood T cell repertoires in COVID-19. At the level of the study: T cells, B-cell-depleted T cells, or PBMCs supplied cDNA or gDNA.

V shed 0 bases and J 6 bases; nucleotides not matched to a gene: 13. Germline V lookup: CDR1 SGHTA, CDR2 FQGTGA. This CDR3 has 17 residues. Original processing notes: Reference gene primer amplification in the assay estimated nucleated cell counts. Method: immunoSEQ multiplex PCR; TCRdb's copy keeps in-frame clones and lacks some. V, J and clone size derive from that table, while D and trimming were established from the DNA sequence. This table holds 350,000 to 450,000 clones, 90% to 95% found once. Self-reported history from a screening survey and questionnaire set each donor's cohort. The rearrangement links TRBV7-3 to TRBJ1-2, with 7 bases identical to TRBD1. The specimen was PBMCs or T cells enriched from blood (not recorded which). The TCR originated in a woman aged 40 to 50 who had been exposed to COVID-19. The DNA for the CDR3 is TGTGCCAGCAGCTTAACGTTCGGAGGGGGCGCAAAGGATGGCTACACCTTC. It translates to CASSLTFGGGAKDGYTF.